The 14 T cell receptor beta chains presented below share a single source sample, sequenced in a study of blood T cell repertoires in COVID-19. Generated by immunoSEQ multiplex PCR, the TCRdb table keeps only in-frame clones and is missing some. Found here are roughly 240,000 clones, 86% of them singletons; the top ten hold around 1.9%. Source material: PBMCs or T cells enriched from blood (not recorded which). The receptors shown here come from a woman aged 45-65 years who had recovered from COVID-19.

The CDR3 spells CASSLDRRGYTF. In nucleotides, the CDR3 is TGTGCCAGCAGTTTAGACAGGAGGGGCTACACCTTC. This chain joins TRBV27 and TRBJ1-2; TRBD1 might be the D (6 bases). Trimming removed 2 bases from V and 8 bases from J, with 9 bases in between. Germline-derived CDR1 and CDR2 are MNHEY and SMNVEV (reference sequence). The CDR3 consists of 12 residues.

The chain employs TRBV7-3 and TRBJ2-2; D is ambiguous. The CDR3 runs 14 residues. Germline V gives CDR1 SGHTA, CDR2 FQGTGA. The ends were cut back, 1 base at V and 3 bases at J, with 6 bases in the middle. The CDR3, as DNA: TGTGCCAGCAGCTTAAAATCAGACACCGGGGAGCTGTTTTTT. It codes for CASSLKSDTGELFF.

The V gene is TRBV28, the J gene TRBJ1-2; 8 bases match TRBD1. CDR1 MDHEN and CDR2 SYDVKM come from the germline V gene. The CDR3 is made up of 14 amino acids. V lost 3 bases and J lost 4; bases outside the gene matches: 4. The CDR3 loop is CASSFSDRVYGYTF. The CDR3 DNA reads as TGTGCCAGCAGTTTTTCGGACAGGGTCTATGGCTACACCTTC.

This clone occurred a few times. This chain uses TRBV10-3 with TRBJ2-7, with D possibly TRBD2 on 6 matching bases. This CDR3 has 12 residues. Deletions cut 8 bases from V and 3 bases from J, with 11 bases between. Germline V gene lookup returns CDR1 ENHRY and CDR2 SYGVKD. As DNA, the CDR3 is TGTGCCATCCGGGACTCCAGCTACGAGCAGTACTTC. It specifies CAIRDSSYEQYF.

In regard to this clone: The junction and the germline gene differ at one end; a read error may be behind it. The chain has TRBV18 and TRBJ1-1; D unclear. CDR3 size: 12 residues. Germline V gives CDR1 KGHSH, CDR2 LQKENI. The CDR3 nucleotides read TGTGCCAGCTCACCATACAACAGTGAAGCTTTCTTT. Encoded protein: CASSPYNSEAFF.

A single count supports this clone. DNA for the CDR3: TGTGCCAGTGGCGGGGGGTCGATCCCCGGGGAGCTGTTTTTT. It codes for CASGGGSIPGELFF. The V call is TRBV2, the J call TRBJ2-2; TRBD2 matches at 8 bases. J was trimmed by 6 bases and V by 9 bases; bases with no gene match: 9. Germline assignment: CDR1 SNHLY and CDR2 FYNNEI. The CDR3 contains 14 residues. Complete variable domain (other parts from reference TRBV2 and TRBJ2-2): EPEVTQTPSHQVTQMGQEVILRCVPISNHLYFYWYRQILGQKVEFLVSFYNNEISEKSEIFDDQFSVERPDGSNFTLKIRSTKLEDSAMYFCASGGGSIPGELFFGEGSRLTVL.

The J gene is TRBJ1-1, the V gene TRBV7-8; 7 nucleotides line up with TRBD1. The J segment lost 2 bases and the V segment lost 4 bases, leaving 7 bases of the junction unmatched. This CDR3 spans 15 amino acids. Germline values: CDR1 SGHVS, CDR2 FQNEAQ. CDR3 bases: TGTGCCAGCAGCTCCACCGGGACAGCAAACACTGAAGCTTTCTTT. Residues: CASSSTGTANTEAFF.

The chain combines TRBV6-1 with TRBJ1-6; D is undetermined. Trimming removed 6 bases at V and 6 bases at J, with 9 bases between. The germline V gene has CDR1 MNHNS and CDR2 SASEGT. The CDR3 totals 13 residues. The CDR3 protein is CASRQIINSPLHF. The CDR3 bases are TGTGCCAGCAGACAAATAATTAATTCACCCCTCCACTTT.

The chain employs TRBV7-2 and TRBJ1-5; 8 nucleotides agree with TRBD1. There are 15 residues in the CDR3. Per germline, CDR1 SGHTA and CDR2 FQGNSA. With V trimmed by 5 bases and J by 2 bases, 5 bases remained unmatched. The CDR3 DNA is TGTGCCAGCAGCCGTGGACAGGGCGGCAATCAGCCCCAGCATTTT. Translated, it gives CASSRGQGGNQPQHF. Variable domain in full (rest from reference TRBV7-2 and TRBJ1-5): GAGVSQSPSNKVTEKGKDVELRCDPISGHTALYWYRQSLGQGLEFLIYFQGNSAPDKSGLPSDRFSAERTGGSVSTLTIQRTQQEDSAVYLCASSRGQGGNQPQHFGDGTRLSIL.

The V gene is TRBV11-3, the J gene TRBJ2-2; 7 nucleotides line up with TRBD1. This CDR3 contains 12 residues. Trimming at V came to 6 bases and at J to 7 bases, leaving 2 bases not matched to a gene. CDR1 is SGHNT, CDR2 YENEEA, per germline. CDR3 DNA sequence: TGTGCCAGCAGGACAGGGTTCGGGGAGCTGTTTTTT. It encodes CASRTGFGELFF.

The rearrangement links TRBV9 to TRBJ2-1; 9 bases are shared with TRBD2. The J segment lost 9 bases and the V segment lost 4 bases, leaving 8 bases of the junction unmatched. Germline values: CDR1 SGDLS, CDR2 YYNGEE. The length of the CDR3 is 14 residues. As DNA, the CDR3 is TGTGCCAGCAGCTCCGGGACTAGCTCAGCTGAGCAGTTCTTC. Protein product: CASSSGTSSAEQFF.

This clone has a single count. The CDR3 DNA follows: TGTGCCAGCAGCTTCGGGGGGCGGGTTAATGAAAAACTGTTTTTT. Protein sequence: CASSFGGRVNEKLFF. The chain combines TRBV7-9 with TRBJ1-4; possible D gene TRBD1, 6 bases. Germline CDR1 is SEHNR and CDR2 is FQNEAQ (reference sequence). The V end was cut by 3 bases, the J end by 4 bases, with 12 bases between. The CDR3 consists of 15 residues.

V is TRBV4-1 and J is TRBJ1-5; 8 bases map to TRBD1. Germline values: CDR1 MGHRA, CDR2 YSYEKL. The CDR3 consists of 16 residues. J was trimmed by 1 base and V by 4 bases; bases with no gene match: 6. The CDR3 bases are TGCGCCAGCAGCCCAACCGGGACAGGAAGCAATCAGCCCCAGCATTTT. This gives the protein CASSPTGTGSNQPQHF.

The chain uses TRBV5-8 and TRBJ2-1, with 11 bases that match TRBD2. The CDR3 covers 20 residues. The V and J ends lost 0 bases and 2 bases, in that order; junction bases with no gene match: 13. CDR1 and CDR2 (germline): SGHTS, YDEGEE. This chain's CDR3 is CASSLDETSSGRGAYNEQFF. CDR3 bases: TGTGCCAGCAGCTTGGATGAGACTAGTAGCGGGAGGGGGGCCTACAATGAGCAGTTCTTC.